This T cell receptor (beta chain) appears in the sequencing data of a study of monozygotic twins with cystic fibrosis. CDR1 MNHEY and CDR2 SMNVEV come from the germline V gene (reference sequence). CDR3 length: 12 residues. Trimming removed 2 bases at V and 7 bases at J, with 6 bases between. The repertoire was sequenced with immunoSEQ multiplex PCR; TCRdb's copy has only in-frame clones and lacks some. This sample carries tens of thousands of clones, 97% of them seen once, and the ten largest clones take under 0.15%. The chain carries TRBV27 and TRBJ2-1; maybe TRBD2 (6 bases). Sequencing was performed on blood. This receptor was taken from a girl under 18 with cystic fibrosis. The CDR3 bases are TGTGCCAGCAGTTTAAGCGGGAATGAGCAGTTCTTC. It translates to CASSLSGNEQFF.